What follows are 19 T cell receptor beta chains derived from one specimen sequenced in a study of T cells after yellow fever vaccination. TCRdb reprocessed the 5' RACE reads via MiXCR and lists one record per CDR3 protein. The profile shows about 350,000 distinct CDR3 sequences, 8.1% of them singletons. This specimen consisted of PBMCs, obtained 45 days after the first yellow fever vaccination. These receptors came from a man between 18 and 29 years old who received the YFV17D yellow fever vaccine.

This clonotype was detected many times. The chain joins TRBV3-1 to TRBJ2-3; 7 nucleotides line up with TRBD2. The V gene end was trimmed by 1 base and the J gene end by 1 base; junction bases not matched to a gene: 5. The germline CDR1 and CDR2 sequences are LGHDT and YNNKEL (reference sequence). CDR3 size: 16 residues. CDR3 loop: CASSQAGGRRTDTQYF. The CDR3 DNA sequence: TGTGCCAGCAGCCAAGCGGGGGGACGGCGCACAGATACGCAGTATTTT.

This clonotype was recorded at least ten times. The rearrangement links TRBV12-3 or TRBV12-4 to TRBJ1-1; D unclear. V dropped 6 bases and J dropped 0 bases, with 5 bases sitting between them. CDR3 size: 12 residues. For the CDR3, the DNA is TGTGCCAGCAGCGCTATGAACACTGAAGCTTTCTTT. Its translation: CASSAMNTEAFF.

A few counts support this clonotype. The chain combines TRBV4-1 with TRBJ1-1, with no clear D. Germline CDR1 reads MGHRA; CDR2 reads YSYEKL. V was trimmed by 0 bases and J by 2 bases, leaving 10 bases between them. The CDR3 covers 15 residues. In nucleotides, the CDR3 is TGCGCCAGCAGCCAAGATCCAGGTACCAACACTGAAGCTTTCTTT. This encodes CASSQDPGTNTEAFF.

J is TRBJ2-5 and V is TRBV6-1, with unresolved D. Trimming removed 6 bases from V and 1 base from J, with 12 bases in between. Germline V gene lookup returns CDR1 MNHNS and CDR2 SASEGT. This CDR3 has 14 residues. The DNA of the CDR3 is TGTGCCAGCAGCCTAGGCAGCCCCCAAGAGACCCAGTACTTC. Amino acids: CASSLGSPQETQYF.

This clonotype was counted between two and nine times. This chain links TRBV6-5 with TRBJ2-5, with D possibly matching TRBD1 (5 bases). Germline V gives CDR1 MNHEY, CDR2 SVGAGI. CDR3 length equals 15 residues. V was shortened by 5 bases and J by 9 bases, with 22 bases between the two germline ends. This CDR3 reads CASSTLSQGVESQYF. The CDR3 DNA reads TGTGCCAGCAGTACTCTATCCCAGGGTGTAGAATCCCAGTACTTC.

This clonotype was found a few times. The J gene is TRBJ2-3, the V gene TRBV12-3 or TRBV12-4; 8 nucleotides match TRBD1. The CDR3 covers 15 residues. Trimming took 3 bases from V and 3 from J; bases not matched to a gene: 5. CDR3 sequence (DNA): TGTGCCAGCAGTTTGGGACAGGTTCCGACAGATACGCAGTATTTT. Translating it yields CASSLGQVPTDTQYF.

This clonotype was seen repeatedly, ten times or more. This chain uses TRBV11-2 with TRBJ2-5; 7 bases line up with TRBD1. This CDR3 is built from 16 residues. Per germline, CDR1 SGHAT and CDR2 FQNNGV. Trimming removed 3 bases from V and 0 bases from J; junction bases left unmatched: 7. As DNA, the CDR3 is TGTGCCAGCAGCTTCCCGGACAGGCGCTACCAAGAGACCCAGTACTTC. Translating gives CASSFPDRRYQETQYF.

This clonotype appeared a few times. CDR3 loop: CATSAATGGETQYF. The CDR3, as DNA: TGTGCCACCAGTGCCGCGACAGGGGGCGAGACCCAGTACTTC. The genes are TRBV24-1 and TRBJ2-5; 10 bases map to TRBD1. Germline assignment: CDR1 KGHDR and CDR2 SFDVKD. V gave up 5 bases and J gave up 5 bases; unmatched junction bases: 4. This CDR3 spans 14 amino acids.

In its sample, this clonotype was seen many times. The chain combines TRBV20-1 with TRBJ1-5; no firm D call. V was clipped by 6 bases and J by 0 bases, with 9 bases between them. Germline CDR1 reads DFQATT; CDR2 reads SNEGSKA (reference sequence). The CDR3 runs to 13 residues. The CDR3 DNA reads TGCAGTGCCCCCCGGGATAGCAATCAGCCCCAGCATTTT. This codes for CSAPRDSNQPQHF.

A remark on this clonotype: The junction departs from germline at one end; a sequencing error may be responsible. The chain joins TRBV20-1 to TRBJ1-2, with D uncertain. Per the germline V gene, CDR1 is DFQATT and CDR2 is SNEGSKA (reference sequence). This CDR3 contains 9 residues. Here the CDR3 reads CSVNYGYAF. CDR3 coding DNA: TGCAGTGTTAATTATGGCTACGCCTTC.

J is TRBJ2-7 and V is TRBV7-8; D possibly corresponds to TRBD1 (5 bases). The CDR3 contains 11 residues. V dropped 5 bases and J dropped 7 bases, with 9 bases sitting between them. CDR1 and CDR2 from the germline V gene are SGHVS and FQNEAQ. This CDR3 is CASSDDREQYF. DNA of the CDR3: TGTGCCAGCAGCGACGACAGAGAGCAGTACTTC.

The chain joins TRBV10-3 to TRBJ2-1; 12 bases are a match to TRBD2. This CDR3 is 18 amino acids long. J gave up 6 bases and V 6 bases, and 15 bases lay outside the gene matches. The V gene's germline CDR1 is ENHRY and CDR2 SYGVKD. This CDR3 reads CAIRPALAGGLYPNEQFF. CDR3 in DNA: TGTGCCATCAGGCCCGCACTAGCGGGGGGCCTTTACCCCAATGAGCAGTTCTTC.

This rearrangement joins TRBV4-3 to TRBJ1-3; weak D call: TRBD1 (6 bases). Trimming removed 4 bases at V and 0 bases at J, with 10 bases between. Germline loops: CDR1 LGHNA, CDR2 YSLEER. This CDR3 comprises 15 residues. CDR3 residues: CASSRTALSGNTIYF. The DNA of the CDR3 is TGCGCCAGCAGCCGGACAGCCCTCTCTGGAAACACCATATATTTT.

This clonotype was observed at least ten times. V gene TRBV20-1 combines with J gene TRBJ2-3; TRBD2 agrees at 11 bases. The CDR3 consists of 15 residues. Trimming took 6 bases from V and 5 from J; bases not matched to a gene: 10. Germline V gene lookup returns CDR1 DFQATT and CDR2 SNEGSKA (reference sequence). CDR3 sequence reads: CSASSSGGPGDTQYF. The CDR3 bases are TGCAGTGCAAGCTCTAGCGGGGGGCCTGGAGATACGCAGTATTTT.

The chain employs TRBV6-1 and TRBJ1-2, with a weak D call TRBD1 (5 bases). The V gene's germline CDR1 is MNHNS and CDR2 SASEGT. V lost 10 bases, J lost 4 bases, and 16 bases lay in between. The CDR3 consists of 13 residues. The CDR3 is CAITRGRPYGYTF. The CDR3 DNA follows: TGTGCCATTACGAGGGGCAGGCCCTATGGCTACACCTTC.

The J gene is TRBJ2-3, the V gene TRBV6-5; 11 nucleotides align to TRBD2. V shed 2 bases and J 2 bases; nucleotides not matched to a gene: 6. The CDR3 is 17 residues long. CDR1 MNHEY and CDR2 SVGAGI come from the germline V gene. The chain's CDR3 is CASSYPTSGGPTDTQYF. In nucleotides, the CDR3 is TGTGCCAGCAGTTACCCAACTAGCGGGGGACCCACAGATACGCAGTATTTT.

Of note for this clonotype: Germline is not matched at one junction end, which may reflect a read error. The rearrangement joins TRBV7-9 to TRBJ1-1; 8 nucleotides match TRBD1. Per the germline V gene, CDR1 is SEHNR and CDR2 is FQNEAQ (reference sequence). CDR3 size: 16 residues. DNA of the CDR3: TGTGCCAACAGCTGGCGTACAGGAGGACAGGGCGGTGAAGCTTTCTTT. Translated, it gives CANSWRTGGQGGEAFF.

This sequence joins TRBV23-1 and TRBJ2-7; weak D call: TRBD1 (5 bases). TRBV23-1 has ORF status, its function being uncertain. Trimming pared 4 bases from V and 4 bases from J, leaving 14 bases between. The CDR3 extends over 14 amino acids. This CDR3 reads CASSLPGRFYEQYV. For the CDR3, the DNA is TGCGCCAGCAGTCTCCCAGGGCGGTTTTACGAGCAGTACGTC.

This clonotype was seen a few times. This chain links TRBV20-1 with TRBJ2-1; 11 bases line up with TRBD2. The V segment lost 6 bases and the J segment 6 bases; nucleotides outside the gene matches: 7. The CDR3 consists of 14 residues. The germline V gene has CDR1 DFQATT and CDR2 SNEGSKA (reference sequence). Here the CDR3 DNA reads TGCAGTGCGGCTTTAGCGGGGGGGCGCAATGAGCAGTTCTTC. Translating it yields CSAALAGGRNEQFF.